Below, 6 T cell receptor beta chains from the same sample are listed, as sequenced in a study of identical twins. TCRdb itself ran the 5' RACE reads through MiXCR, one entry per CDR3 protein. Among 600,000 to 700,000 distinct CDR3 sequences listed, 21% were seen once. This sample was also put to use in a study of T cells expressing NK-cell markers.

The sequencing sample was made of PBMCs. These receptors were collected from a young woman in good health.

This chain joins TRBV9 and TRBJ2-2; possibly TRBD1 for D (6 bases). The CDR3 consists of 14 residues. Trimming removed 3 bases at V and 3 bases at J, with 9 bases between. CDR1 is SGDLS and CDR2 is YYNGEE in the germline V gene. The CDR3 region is CASSGAGDTGELFF. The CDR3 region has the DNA TGTGCCAGCAGCGGAGCAGGGGACACCGGGGAGCTGTTTTTT.

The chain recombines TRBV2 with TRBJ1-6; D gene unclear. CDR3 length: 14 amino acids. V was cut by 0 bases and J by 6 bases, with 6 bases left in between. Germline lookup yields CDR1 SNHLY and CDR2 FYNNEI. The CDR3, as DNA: TGTGCCAGCAGTGAAGCTGGGGTTAATTCACCCCTCCACTTT. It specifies CASSEAGVNSPLHF.

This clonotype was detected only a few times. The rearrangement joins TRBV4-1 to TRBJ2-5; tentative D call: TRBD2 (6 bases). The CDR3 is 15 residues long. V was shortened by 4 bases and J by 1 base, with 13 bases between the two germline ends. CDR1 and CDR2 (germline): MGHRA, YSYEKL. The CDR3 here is CASSRTLAVQETQYF. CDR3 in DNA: TGCGCCAGCAGCCGAACACTAGCTGTCCAAGAGACCCAGTACTTC.

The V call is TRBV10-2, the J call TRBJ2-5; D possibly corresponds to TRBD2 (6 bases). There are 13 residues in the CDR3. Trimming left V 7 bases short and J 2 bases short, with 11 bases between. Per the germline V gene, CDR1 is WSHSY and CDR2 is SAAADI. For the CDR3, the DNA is TGCGCCAGCACCATCCGGGGGCAAGAGACCCAGTACTTC. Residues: CASTIRGQETQYF.

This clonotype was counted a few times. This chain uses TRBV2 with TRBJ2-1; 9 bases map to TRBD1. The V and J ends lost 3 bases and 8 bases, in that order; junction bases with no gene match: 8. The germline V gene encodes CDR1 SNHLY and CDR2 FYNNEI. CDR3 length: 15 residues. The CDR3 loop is CASSEVDRGKDEQFF. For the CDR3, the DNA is TGTGCCAGCAGTGAGGTGGACAGGGGTAAGGATGAGCAGTTCTTC.

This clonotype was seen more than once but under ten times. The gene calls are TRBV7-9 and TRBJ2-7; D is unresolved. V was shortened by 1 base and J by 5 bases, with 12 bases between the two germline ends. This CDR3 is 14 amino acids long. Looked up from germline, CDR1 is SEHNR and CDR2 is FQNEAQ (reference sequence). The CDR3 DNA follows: TGTGCCAGCAGCTTAGGCCCGGTTTCCCACGAGCAGTACTTC. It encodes CASSLGPVSHEQYF.